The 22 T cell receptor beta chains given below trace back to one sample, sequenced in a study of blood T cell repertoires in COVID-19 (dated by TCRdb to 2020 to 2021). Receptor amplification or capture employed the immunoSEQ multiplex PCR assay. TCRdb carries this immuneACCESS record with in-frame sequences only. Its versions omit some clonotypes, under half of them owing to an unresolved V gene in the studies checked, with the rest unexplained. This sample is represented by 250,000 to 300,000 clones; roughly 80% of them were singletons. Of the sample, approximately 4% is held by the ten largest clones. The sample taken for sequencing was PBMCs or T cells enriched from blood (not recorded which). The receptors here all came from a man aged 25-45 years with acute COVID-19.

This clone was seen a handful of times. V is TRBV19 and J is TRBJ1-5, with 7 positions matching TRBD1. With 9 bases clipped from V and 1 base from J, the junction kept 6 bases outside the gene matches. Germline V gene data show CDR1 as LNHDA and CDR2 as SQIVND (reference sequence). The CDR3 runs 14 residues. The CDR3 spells CASRDSLSNQPQHF. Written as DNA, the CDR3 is TGTGCCAGCCGGGACAGCCTGAGCAATCAGCCCCAGCATTTT.

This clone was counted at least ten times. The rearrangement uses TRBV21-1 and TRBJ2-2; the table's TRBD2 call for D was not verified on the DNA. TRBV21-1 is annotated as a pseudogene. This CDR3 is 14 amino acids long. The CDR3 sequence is CAPHPDYNTGELFF. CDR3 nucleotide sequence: TGTGCCCCTCACCCGGACTACAACACCGGGGAGCTGTTTTTT.

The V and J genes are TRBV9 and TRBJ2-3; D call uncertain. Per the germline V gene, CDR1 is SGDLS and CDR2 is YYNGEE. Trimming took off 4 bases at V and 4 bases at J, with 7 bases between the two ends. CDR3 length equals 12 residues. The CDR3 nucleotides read TGTGCCAGCAGCCCGCGTCCAGATACGCAGTATTTT. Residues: CASSPRPDTQYF.

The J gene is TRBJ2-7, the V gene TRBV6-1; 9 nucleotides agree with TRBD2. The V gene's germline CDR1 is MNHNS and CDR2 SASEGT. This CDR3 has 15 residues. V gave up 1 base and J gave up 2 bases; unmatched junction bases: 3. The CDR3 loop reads CASSEERGEAYEQYV. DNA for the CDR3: TGTGCCAGCAGTGAAGAGCGGGGGGAAGCCTACGAGCAGTACGTC.

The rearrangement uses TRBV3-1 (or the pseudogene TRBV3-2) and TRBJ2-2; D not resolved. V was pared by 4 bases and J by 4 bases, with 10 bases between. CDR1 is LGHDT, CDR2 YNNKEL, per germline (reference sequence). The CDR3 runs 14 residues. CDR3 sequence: CASSLQQVTGELFF. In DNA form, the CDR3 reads TGTGCCAGCAGCCTGCAACAAGTCACCGGGGAGCTGTTTTTT.

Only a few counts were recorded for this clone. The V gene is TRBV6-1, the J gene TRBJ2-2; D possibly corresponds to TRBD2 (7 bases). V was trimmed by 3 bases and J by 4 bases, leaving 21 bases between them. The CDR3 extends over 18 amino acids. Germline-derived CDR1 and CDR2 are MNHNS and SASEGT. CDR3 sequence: CASSEGGRGLAGTGELFF. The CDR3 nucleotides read TGTGCCAGCAGTGAGGGGGGGCGCGGGTTAGCAGGCACCGGGGAGCTGTTTTTT.

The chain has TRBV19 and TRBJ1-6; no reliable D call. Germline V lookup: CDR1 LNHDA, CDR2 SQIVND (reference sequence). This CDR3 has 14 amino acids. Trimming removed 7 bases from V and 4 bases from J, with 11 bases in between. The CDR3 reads CASNTEGYNSPLHF. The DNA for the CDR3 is TGTGCCAGTAATACGGAGGGTTATAATTCACCCCTCCACTTT.

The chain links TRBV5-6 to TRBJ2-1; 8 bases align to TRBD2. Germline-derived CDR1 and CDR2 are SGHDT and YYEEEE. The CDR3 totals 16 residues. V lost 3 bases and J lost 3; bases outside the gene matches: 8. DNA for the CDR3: TGTGCCAGCAGCTCCCGAGCGGGAGTCGGCTACAATGAGCAGTTCTTC. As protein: CASSSRAGVGYNEQFF.

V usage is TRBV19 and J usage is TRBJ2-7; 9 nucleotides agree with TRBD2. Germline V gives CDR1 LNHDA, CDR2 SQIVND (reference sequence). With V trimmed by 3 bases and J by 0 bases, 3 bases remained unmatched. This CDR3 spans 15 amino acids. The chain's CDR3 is CASSMRGGSSYEQYV. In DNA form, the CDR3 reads TGTGCCAGTAGTATGCGGGGGGGAAGCTCCTACGAGCAGTACGTC.

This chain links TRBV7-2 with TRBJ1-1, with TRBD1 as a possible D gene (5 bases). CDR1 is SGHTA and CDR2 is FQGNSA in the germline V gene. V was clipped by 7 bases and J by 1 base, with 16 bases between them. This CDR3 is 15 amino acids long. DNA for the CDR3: TGTGCCAGCACCCCGGGGGGGGTGAGGAACACTGAAGCTTTCTTT. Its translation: CASTPGGVRNTEAFF.

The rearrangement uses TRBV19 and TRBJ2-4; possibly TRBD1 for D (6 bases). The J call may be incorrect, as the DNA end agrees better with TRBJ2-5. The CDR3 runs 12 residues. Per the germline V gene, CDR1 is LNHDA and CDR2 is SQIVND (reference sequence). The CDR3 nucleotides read TGTGCCAGTAGTATTCTACAGGGGACCCAGTACTTC. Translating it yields CASSILQGTQYF.

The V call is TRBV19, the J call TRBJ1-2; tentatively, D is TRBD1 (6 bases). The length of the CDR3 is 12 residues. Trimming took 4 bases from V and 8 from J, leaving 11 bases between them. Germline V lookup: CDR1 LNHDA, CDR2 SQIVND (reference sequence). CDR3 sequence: CASSTSGEGYTF. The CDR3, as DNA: TGTGCCAGTAGTACCTCAGGGGAGGGCTACACCTTC.

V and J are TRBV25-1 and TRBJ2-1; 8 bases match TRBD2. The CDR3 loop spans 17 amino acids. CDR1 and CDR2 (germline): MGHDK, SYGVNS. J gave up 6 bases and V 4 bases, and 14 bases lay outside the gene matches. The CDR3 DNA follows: TGTGCCAGCAGTGGATCACCCGGAATAGCGGGGATCAATGAGCAGTTCTTC. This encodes CASSGSPGIAGINEQFF.

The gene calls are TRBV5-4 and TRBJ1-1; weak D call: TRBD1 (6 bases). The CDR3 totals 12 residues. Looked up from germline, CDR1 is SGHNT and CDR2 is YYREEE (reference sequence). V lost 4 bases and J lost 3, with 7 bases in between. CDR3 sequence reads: CASSGGYTEAFF. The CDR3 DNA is TGTGCCAGCAGCGGGGGCTACACTGAAGCTTTCTTT. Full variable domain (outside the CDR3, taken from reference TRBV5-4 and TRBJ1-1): ETGVTQSPTHLIKTRGQQVTLRCSSQSGHNTVSWYQQALGQGPQFIFQYYREEENGRGNFPPRFSGLQFPNYSSELNVNALELDDSALYLCASSGGYTEAFFGQGTRLTVV.

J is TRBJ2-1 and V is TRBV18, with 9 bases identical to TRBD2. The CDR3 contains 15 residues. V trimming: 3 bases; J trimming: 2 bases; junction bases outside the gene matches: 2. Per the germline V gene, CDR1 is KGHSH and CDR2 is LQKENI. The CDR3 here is CASSPLAGTYNEQFF. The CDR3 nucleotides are TGTGCCAGCTCACCCCTAGCGGGGACCTACAATGAGCAGTTCTTC.

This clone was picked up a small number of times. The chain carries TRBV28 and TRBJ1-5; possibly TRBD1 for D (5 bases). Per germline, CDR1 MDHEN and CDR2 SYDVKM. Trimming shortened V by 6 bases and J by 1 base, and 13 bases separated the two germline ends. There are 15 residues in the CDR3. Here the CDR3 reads CASRPWGASNQPQHF. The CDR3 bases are TGTGCCAGCAGACCGTGGGGCGCGAGCAATCAGCCCCAGCATTTT.

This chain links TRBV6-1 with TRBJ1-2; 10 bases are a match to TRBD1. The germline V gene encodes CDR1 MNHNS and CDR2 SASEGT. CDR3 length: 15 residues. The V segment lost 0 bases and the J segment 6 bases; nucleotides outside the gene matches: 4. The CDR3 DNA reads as TGTGCCAGCAGTGAAGCCAGGACAGGGGGTGATGGCTACACCTTC. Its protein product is CASSEARTGGDGYTF.

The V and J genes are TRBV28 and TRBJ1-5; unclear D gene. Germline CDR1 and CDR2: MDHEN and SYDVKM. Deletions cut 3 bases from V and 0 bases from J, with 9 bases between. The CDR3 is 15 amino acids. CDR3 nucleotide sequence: TGTGCCAGCAGTTTGGAACAGAGTAGCAATCAGCCCCAGCATTTT. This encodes CASSLEQSSNQPQHF.

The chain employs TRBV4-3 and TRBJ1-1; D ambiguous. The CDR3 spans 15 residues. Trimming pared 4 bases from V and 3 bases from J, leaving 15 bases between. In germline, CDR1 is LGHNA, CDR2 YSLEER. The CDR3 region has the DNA TGCGCCAGCAGCCCAAAGACCGGGAGGGACACTGAAGCTTTCTTT. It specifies CASSPKTGRDTEAFF.

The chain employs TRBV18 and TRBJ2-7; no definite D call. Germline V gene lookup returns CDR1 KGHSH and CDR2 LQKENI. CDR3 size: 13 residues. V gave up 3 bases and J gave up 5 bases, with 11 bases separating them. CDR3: CASSPTLYDEQYV. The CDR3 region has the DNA TGTGCCAGCTCACCGACTCTATACGACGAGCAGTACGTC.

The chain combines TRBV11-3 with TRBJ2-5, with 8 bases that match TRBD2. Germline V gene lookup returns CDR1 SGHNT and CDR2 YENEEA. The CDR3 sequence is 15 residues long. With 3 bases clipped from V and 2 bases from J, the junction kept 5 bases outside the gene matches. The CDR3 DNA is TGTGCCAGCAGCTTGGCGGGGGGACCTCAAGAGACCCAGTACTTC. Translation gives CASSLAGGPQETQYF.

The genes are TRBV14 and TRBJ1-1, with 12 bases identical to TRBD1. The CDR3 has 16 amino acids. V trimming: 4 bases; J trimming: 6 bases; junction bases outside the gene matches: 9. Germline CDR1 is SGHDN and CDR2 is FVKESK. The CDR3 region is CASSPQPGQGAPEAFF. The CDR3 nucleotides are TGTGCCAGCAGCCCTCAGCCGGGACAGGGGGCCCCTGAAGCTTTCTTT.